In its sample, the clone carrying this TCR beta chain was seen many times. This sample is part of a study of T cells in Graves' hyperthyroidism and ophthalmopathy. Researchers amplified the TCR beta CDR3 regions from RNA transcripts. An initial round of RT-PCR targeting the TCR CDR3 relied on the HTBI primer set. TCRdb re-called the multiplex PCR reads through MiXCR, storing one row per CDR3 protein. The sample yields around 600,000 distinct CDR3 sequences, 13% to 15% seen once. The CDR3 loop spans 14 amino acids. Trimming stripped 4 bases from V and 3 bases from J, with 14 bases between. In germline, CDR1 is SGHKS, CDR2 YYEKEE (reference sequence). Orbital computed tomography and thyroid ultrasound, together with serum TRAb and thyroxine and clinical symptoms, were used for diagnoses. The source of the PBMCs was 8.5 to 10 ml of fresh peripheral blood.

This sequence originates from a woman younger than 35 with Graves' ophthalmopathy. The chain uses TRBV5-5 and TRBJ2-7, with D possibly matching TRBD1 (6 bases). Sequencing used blood. The CDR3 spells CASSARDNYYEQYF. The CDR3 coding sequence is TGTGCCAGCAGCGCCCGGGACAACTACTACGAGCAGTACTTC.